This TCR beta chain was identified during a study of blood T cell repertoires in COVID-19. Assay used: immunoSEQ multiplex PCR; TCRdb lists only in-frame clones, some missing. This table has about 310,000 clones, roughly 89% appearing once. Trimming took off 0 bases at V and 3 bases at J, with 13 bases between the two ends. Germline V gene lookup returns CDR1 SGDLS and CDR2 YYNGEE. There are 15 residues in the CDR3. The TCR sequence derives from a woman younger than 35 with acute COVID-19. Sequencing was done on a sample of PBMCs or T cells enriched from blood (not recorded which). The genes are TRBV9 and TRBJ2-7; weak D call: TRBD2 (6 bases). For the CDR3, the DNA is TGTGCCAGCAGCGTAGCTCCGGACTACCTCTACGAGCAGTACTTC. This codes for CASSVAPDYLYEQYF.